The source of this TCR beta chain is a study of blood T cell repertoires in COVID-19. Background on the study: COVID-19 samples collected from the United States, Italy and Spain covered acute and convalescent phases.

The CDR3 consists of 14 residues. Germline-derived CDR1 and CDR2 are MGHDK and SYGVNS. V lost 4 bases, J lost 1 base, and 7 bases lay in between. The table came from immunoSEQ multiplex PCR; TCRdb's copy has only in-frame clones and leaves some out. The table includes 450,000 to 500,000 clones, over 75% detected once. The receptor comes from a human donor in a cohort sampled during active COVID-19. The chain joins TRBV25-1 to TRBJ2-2; the D gene is possibly TRBD2 (5 bases). Source material: peripheral blood. The DNA of the CDR3 is TGTGCCAGCAGTGTGAGGGAGAACACCGGGGAGCTGTTTTTT. Protein sequence: CASSVRENTGELFF.